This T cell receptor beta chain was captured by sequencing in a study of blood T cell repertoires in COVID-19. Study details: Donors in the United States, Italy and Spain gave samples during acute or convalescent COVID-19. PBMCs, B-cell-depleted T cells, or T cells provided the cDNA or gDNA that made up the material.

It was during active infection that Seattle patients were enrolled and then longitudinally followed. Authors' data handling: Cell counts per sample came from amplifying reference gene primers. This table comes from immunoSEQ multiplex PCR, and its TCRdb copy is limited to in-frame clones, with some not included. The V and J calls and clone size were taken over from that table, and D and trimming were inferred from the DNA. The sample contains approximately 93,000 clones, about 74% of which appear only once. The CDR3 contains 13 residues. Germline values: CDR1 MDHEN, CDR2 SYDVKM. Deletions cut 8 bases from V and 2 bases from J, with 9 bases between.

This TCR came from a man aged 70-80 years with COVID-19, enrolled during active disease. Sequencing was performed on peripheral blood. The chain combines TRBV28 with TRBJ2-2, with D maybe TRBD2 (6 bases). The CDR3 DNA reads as TGTGCCAGCGTGGGGACTAACACCGGGGAGCTGTTTTTT. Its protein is CASVGTNTGELFF. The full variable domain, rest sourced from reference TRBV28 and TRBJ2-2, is DVKVTQSSRYLVKRTGEKVFLECVQDMDHENMFWYRQDPGLGLRLIYFSYDVKMKEKGDIPEGYSVSREKKERFSLILESASTNQTSMYLCASVGTNTGELFFGEGSRLTVL.